Described below is a single T cell receptor (beta chain) sequence and its context. These data come from a study of blood T cells in healthy people across ages. Per germline, CDR1 MNHEY and CDR2 SVGAGI. V lost 0 bases to trimming and J lost 8 bases, with 13 bases between them. The CDR3 consists of 15 residues. Combining a sample-barcoded 5' primer with a J-beta primer mix, a second PCR ran for roughly 7 to 11 cycles. TCRdb reprocessed the 5' RACE reads with MiXCR, giving one entry per CDR3 protein. The sample gives about 900,000 distinct CDR3 sequences, 62% of which show up once; 28% is in the top ten.

The J gene is TRBJ1-4, the V gene TRBV6-5; D is unresolved. The source is a man under 40 in good health. The source material was blood. The CDR3, as DNA: TGTGCCAGCAGTTACTCGCGGAGGCTAAGAGAAAAACTGTTTTTT. Amino acids: CASSYSRRLREKLFF.